This TCR beta chain originates from a study of cytomegalovirus exposure and HLA in healthy donors. PCR employed 60 Vbeta and 13 Jbeta primers. Measured with immunoSEQ multiplex PCR; TCRdb has only the in-frame clones, and not every one. The table shows around 190,000 clones, with roughly four fifths occurring only once. The germline V gene has CDR1 SGHVS and CDR2 FNYEAQ. V was clipped by 3 bases and J by 3 bases; unmatched bases: 5. CDR3 length: 16 amino acids. The sample was PBMCs. This TCR derives from a man aged 25-45 years in good health and CMV-seronegative. The rearrangement joins TRBV7-6 to TRBJ2-3, with 11 positions matching TRBD2. The CDR3 spells CASSLRTSGSTDTQYF. As DNA, the CDR3 is TGTGCCAGCAGCTTGCGTACTAGCGGGAGTACAGATACGCAGTATTTT.